One sample yielded the 31 T cell receptor beta chains listed below, sequenced in a study of identical twins. TCRdb itself ran the 5' RACE reads through MiXCR, one entry per CDR3 protein. Of about 570,000 distinct CDR3 sequences detected, 9.5% to 10% appear once; the ten largest clones hold under 3.5%. This sample also appeared in a second study, on yellow fever vaccine responses in identical twins.

Source material: PBMCs. The receptor source for this set is a woman younger than 30 in good health.

This clonotype was counted at least ten times. This rearrangement joins TRBV28 to TRBJ2-3; 12 bases line up with TRBD1. Germline assignment: CDR1 MDHEN and CDR2 SYDVKM. The CDR3 runs to 16 residues. Trimming cost V 6 bases and J 6 bases; bases outside gene matches: 10. This CDR3 reads CASSHILGTGGDTQYF. In DNA form, the CDR3 reads TGTGCCAGCAGCCATATACTCGGGACAGGGGGCGATACGCAGTATTTT.

This clonotype came up a few times. The chain joins TRBV2 to TRBJ2-7, with 8 bases fitting TRBD1. Trimming cost V 6 bases and J 4 bases; bases outside gene matches: 14. Germline assignment: CDR1 SNHLY and CDR2 FYNNEI. The CDR3 is 16 amino acids. The CDR3 region is CASSFLQGAGVYEQYF. DNA for the CDR3: TGTGCCAGCAGCTTTCTCCAGGGGGCCGGGGTTTACGAGCAGTACTTC.

The V call is TRBV5-1, the J call TRBJ2-5, with a weak D call TRBD2 (7 bases). Per the germline V gene, CDR1 is SGHRS and CDR2 is YFSETQ. The CDR3 extends over 15 amino acids. V was cut by 0 bases and J by 5 bases, with 14 bases left in between. CDR3 nucleotide sequence: TGCGCCAGCAGCTTGGGGGGGGGGCCGACGGAGACCCAGTACTTC. It specifies CASSLGGGPTETQYF.

A word on this clonotype: This clone may be a read error of a much larger clone one base away. This sequence joins TRBV5-1 and TRBJ2-3; D remains unclear. This CDR3 is built from 14 residues. V lost 1 base to trimming and J lost 6 bases, with 12 bases between them. Germline V CDR1 and CDR2: SGHRS, YFSETQ. The CDR3 is CASSLILSSDTQYF. The CDR3 DNA is TGCGCCAGCAGCTTGATCCTAAGTTCGGATACGCAGTATTTT.

This clonotype was picked up many times. The gene calls are TRBV7-9 and TRBJ2-7; 7 nucleotides line up with TRBD2. J lost 2 bases, V lost 4 bases, and 8 bases had no gene match. The CDR3 loop spans 15 amino acids. CDR1 is SEHNR, CDR2 FQNEAQ, per germline (reference sequence). The CDR3 loop reads CASSYFSGSTYEQYF. In DNA form, the CDR3 reads TGTGCCAGCAGCTACTTTAGCGGGTCTACCTACGAGCAGTACTTC.

This clonotype was picked up a small number of times. The genes are TRBV10-2 and TRBJ2-7; the match to TRBD2 covers 8 bases. Germline V gene lookup returns CDR1 WSHSY and CDR2 SAAADI. The CDR3 extends over 16 amino acids. The V and J ends lost 8 bases and 2 bases, in that order; junction bases with no gene match: 14. The CDR3 spells CASAPPPAGEAYEQYF. As DNA, the CDR3 is TGCGCCAGCGCGCCCCCCCCAGCGGGAGAAGCCTACGAGCAGTACTTC.

The chain joins TRBV20-1 to TRBJ2-2; D is perhaps TRBD2 (6 bases). The CDR3 length is 15 residues. Germline V gene sequence: CDR1 DFQATT, CDR2 SNEGSKA (reference sequence). The germline V and J ends were trimmed by 6 bases and 2 bases, with 16 bases remaining between them. For the CDR3, the DNA is TGCAGTGCCCGACCCCTCGGGGGAAACACCGGGGAGCTGTTTTTT. This sequence encodes CSARPLGGNTGELFF.

The V and J genes are TRBV7-2 and TRBJ2-5; the match to TRBD2 covers 7 bases. V dropped 5 bases and J dropped 1; count of bases not matched to a gene: 13. The CDR3 length is 17 residues. CDR1 is SGHTA and CDR2 is FQGNSA in the germline V gene. In DNA form, the CDR3 reads TGTGCCAGCAGCCCGAAAGGCGCCGCTAGCGGCCAAGAGACCCAGTACTTC. Its translation: CASSPKGAASGQETQYF.

This chain uses TRBV6-2 or TRBV6-3 with TRBJ2-1; D remains ambiguous. Trimming shortened V by 0 bases and J by 10 bases, and 10 bases separated the two germline ends. CDR1 is MNHEY and CDR2 is SVGEGT in the germline V gene. The CDR3 loop spans 13 amino acids. CDR3 residues: CASSYSKGFEQFF. The CDR3 coding sequence is TGTGCCAGCAGTTACTCGAAAGGGTTCGAGCAGTTCTTC.

The V gene is TRBV3-1, the J gene TRBJ1-2, with D perhaps matching TRBD1 (5 bases). Per the germline V gene, CDR1 is LGHDT and CDR2 is YNNKEL (reference sequence). Between the trimmed V and J ends, which lost 4 bases and 4 bases, there was a span of 16 bases. This CDR3 is built from 15 residues. The CDR3 spells CASSLMRLGGYGYTF. CDR3 sequence (DNA): TGTGCCAGCAGCCTTATGCGCCTTGGGGGCTATGGCTACACCTTC.

The chain employs TRBV5-1 and TRBJ2-5; D gene ambiguous. This CDR3 comprises 13 residues. The germline CDR1 and CDR2 sequences are SGHRS and YFSETQ. The germline V and J ends were trimmed by 0 bases and 4 bases, with 7 bases remaining between them. The chain's CDR3 is CASSLEWRETQYF. CDR3 bases: TGCGCCAGCAGCTTGGAGTGGAGAGAGACCCAGTACTTC.

The V call is TRBV12-3 or TRBV12-4, the J call TRBJ2-1, with 8 bases aligning to TRBD1. With 6 bases clipped from V and 2 bases from J, the junction kept 6 bases outside the gene matches. This CDR3 has 15 amino acids. CDR3 in amino acids: CASRSEDRAYNEQFF. As DNA, the CDR3 is TGTGCCAGCAGATCGGAGGACAGGGCCTACAATGAGCAGTTCTTC.

This clonotype was seen a single time. This sequence joins TRBV4-2 and TRBJ2-2, with 8 nucleotides matching TRBD2. Germline CDR1 LGHNA, CDR2 YNFKEQ. V was pared by 4 bases and J by 6 bases, with 7 bases of the junction left unmatched. The CDR3 sequence is 15 residues long. For the CDR3, the DNA is TGTGCCAGCAGCCCACTAGCCGGGGGGGCCGGGGAGCTGTTTTTT. Amino acid sequence: CASSPLAGGAGELFF.

The genes are TRBV21-1 and TRBJ2-7. TRBV21-1 is listed as a pseudogene. The CDR3 loop spans 12 amino acids. Here the CDR3 reads CASSAAMGRKPF. Here the CDR3 DNA reads TGTGCCAGCAGCGCAGCCATGGGCAGGAAGCCTTTC.

The chain combines TRBV7-3 with TRBJ2-2, with D tentatively TRBD2 (6 bases). Germline V CDR1 and CDR2: SGHTA, FQGTGA. The CDR3 runs 17 residues. The V and J ends lost 4 bases and 1 base respectively, with 16 bases between them. The DNA for the CDR3 is TGTGCCAGCAGCTCCCGGGGGAACTCCTTGAACACCGGGGAGCTGTTTTTT. Its translation is CASSSRGNSLNTGELFF.

This clonotype showed up just a few times. This sequence joins TRBV9 and TRBJ2-1; perhaps TRBD2 as D (5 bases). CDR1 SGDLS and CDR2 YYNGEE come from the germline V gene. The CDR3 is made up of 14 amino acids. V was trimmed by 0 bases and J by 4 bases, leaving 8 bases between them. Written as DNA, the CDR3 is TGTGCCAGCAGCGTAGCGGGGAGATACAATGAGCAGTTCTTC. As protein: CASSVAGRYNEQFF.

This clonotype has a handful of counts. The rearrangement joins TRBV15 to TRBJ2-2, with a tentative D call TRBD2 (5 bases). The V end was cut by 0 bases, the J end by 6 bases, with 8 bases between. Germline V gene sequence: CDR1 LNHNV, CDR2 YYDKDF (reference sequence). The CDR3 extends over 14 amino acids. CDR3 sequence (DNA): TGTGCCACCAGCAGAGATTCGGGATCCGGGGAGCTGTTTTTT. Its translation: CATSRDSGSGELFF.

This chain connects TRBV12-3 or TRBV12-4 to TRBJ2-5; no firm D call. The CDR3 length is 13 residues. V dropped 1 base and J dropped 5 bases, with 8 bases sitting between them. This CDR3 reads CASSLDDRETQYF. In DNA, the CDR3 is TGTGCCAGCAGTTTAGATGATCGGGAGACCCAGTACTTC.

This clonotype has a count of ten or more. The chain recombines TRBV6-5 with TRBJ1-4; unclear D gene. The CDR3 length is 12 residues. Germline-derived CDR1 and CDR2 are MNHEY and SVGAGI. The V and J ends lost 0 bases and 8 bases respectively, with 4 bases between them. This CDR3 reads CASSYSREKLFF. Here the CDR3 DNA reads TGTGCCAGCAGTTACTCTCGCGAAAAACTGTTTTTT.

A few counts support this clonotype. The chain has TRBV20-1 and TRBJ2-5, with 7 bases that match TRBD1. The CDR3 sequence is 15 residues long. Germline values: CDR1 DFQATT, CDR2 SNEGSKA (reference sequence). V lost 5 bases and J lost 0; bases outside the gene matches: 9. CDR3 loop: CSAPPRGGYQETQYF. The CDR3 bases are TGCAGTGCTCCCCCACGAGGGGGCTACCAAGAGACCCAGTACTTC.

CDR3 residues: CASRHIWAGPSTDTQYF. The CDR3 nucleotides read TGTGCCAGCAGACACATCTGGGCGGGTCCTTCCACAGATACGCAGTATTTT. The chain couples TRBV11-2 to TRBJ2-3; maybe TRBD2 (5 bases). With 6 bases removed from V and 2 bases from J, the gap between germline ends came to 21 bases. There are 17 residues in the CDR3. Per germline, CDR1 SGHAT and CDR2 FQNNGV. The full variable domain, completed using reference TRBV11-2 and TRBJ2-3, is EAGVAQSPRYKIIEKRQSVAFWCNPISGHATLYWYQQILGQGPKLLIQFQNNGVVDDSQLPKDRFSAERLKGVDSTLKIQPAKLEDSAVYLCASRHIWAGPSTDTQYFGPGTRLTVL.

This clonotype has more than one count but fewer than ten. The rearrangement links TRBV5-6 to TRBJ2-3; 11 bases line up with TRBD2. CDR3 length: 16 amino acids. Germline CDR1 reads SGHDT; CDR2 reads YYEEEE. Losses at the gene ends were 3 bases for V and 5 bases for J; bases not matched to a gene: 8. The CDR3: CASSSIAGGPIDTQYF. In nucleotides, the CDR3 is TGTGCCAGCAGCTCAATAGCGGGAGGGCCAATAGATACGCAGTATTTT.

The V and J genes are TRBV2 and TRBJ2-7, with D possibly TRBD1 on 5 matching bases. This CDR3 has 15 amino acids. Trimming took 4 bases from V and 2 from J, leaving 15 bases between them. Germline CDR1 reads SNHLY; CDR2 reads FYNNEI. The CDR3 sequence: CASSGPMTAAYEQYF. The CDR3, as DNA: TGTGCCAGCAGTGGACCGATGACAGCTGCCTACGAGCAGTACTTC. The full variable domain, rest sourced from reference TRBV2 and TRBJ2-7, is EPEVTQTPSHQVTQMGQEVILRCVPISNHLYFYWYRQILGQKVEFLVSFYNNEISEKSEIFDDQFSVERPDGSNFTLKIRSTKLEDSAMYFCASSGPMTAAYEQYFGPGTRLTVT.

This clonotype was seen a few times. The rearrangement uses TRBV7-9 and TRBJ2-7; weak D call: TRBD2 (5 bases). This CDR3 is 15 amino acids long. With 4 bases removed from V and 0 bases from J, the gap between germline ends came to 13 bases. The V gene's germline CDR1 is SEHNR and CDR2 FQNEAQ (reference sequence). In DNA, the CDR3 is TGTGCCAGCAGCTCCCGGGGTACCCTCTCCTACGAGCAGTACTTC. It is translated as CASSSRGTLSYEQYF.

This chain uses TRBV5-1 with TRBJ2-7, with D perhaps TRBD2 (5 bases). The V gene lost 9 bases and the J gene lost 0 bases, with 19 bases spanning the gap. CDR1 is SGHRS and CDR2 is YFSETQ in the germline V gene. This CDR3 spans 15 amino acids. The CDR3 DNA reads TGCGCCATCCCAGAGGGCCCCCAGAGCTCCTACGAGCAGTACTTC. It is translated as CAIPEGPQSSYEQYF.

V is TRBV12-3 or TRBV12-4 and J is TRBJ2-7; unclear D gene. The CDR3 has 14 amino acids. V lost 1 base, J lost 4 bases, and 11 bases lay in between. The CDR3 here is CASSLEFGAYEQYF. The DNA of the CDR3 is TGTGCCAGCAGTTTAGAGTTTGGCGCTTACGAGCAGTACTTC.

This clonotype was observed many times. The chain joins TRBV13 to TRBJ2-3; D unclear. CDR3 length equals 12 residues. V lost 5 bases to trimming and J lost 3 bases, with 6 bases between them. Germline V CDR1 and CDR2: PRHDT, FYEKMQ (reference sequence). DNA for the CDR3: TGTGCCAGCAGCACACAGACAGATACGCAGTATTTT. This codes for CASSTQTDTQYF.

At least ten counts were recorded for this clonotype. The chain links TRBV5-1 to TRBJ2-5; tentatively, D is TRBD1 (6 bases). CDR3 size: 15 residues. V was cut by 3 bases and J by 0 bases, with 12 bases left in between. CDR1 SGHRS and CDR2 YFSETQ come from the germline V gene. Here the CDR3 DNA reads TGCGCCAGCAGCTCCGCACAGGGAAACCAAGAGACCCAGTACTTC. Its protein product is CASSSAQGNQETQYF.

J is TRBJ2-3 and V is TRBV7-3; 11 bases are a match to TRBD2. Germline V gene lookup returns CDR1 SGHTA and CDR2 FQGTGA. V shed 5 bases, J shed 4 bases, and the junction held 5 bases outside the gene matches. This CDR3 is built from 15 residues. CDR3 amino acids: CASSLAGGKADTQYF. CDR3 bases: TGTGCCAGCAGCCTAGCGGGGGGAAAGGCAGATACGCAGTATTTT.

The gene calls are TRBV5-1 and TRBJ2-5, with 8 bases fitting TRBD1. With V trimmed by 0 bases and J by 2 bases, 3 bases remained unmatched. The CDR3 runs 15 residues. Germline V gene lookup returns CDR1 SGHRS and CDR2 YFSETQ. CDR3 DNA sequence: TGCGCCAGCAGCTTGGAGGGGACAGGTCAAGAGACCCAGTACTTC. Translation gives CASSLEGTGQETQYF.

V usage is TRBV20-1 and J usage is TRBJ2-5; D is unclear. The length of the CDR3 is 15 residues. Trimming shortened V by 1 base and J by 5 bases, and 17 bases separated the two germline ends. The germline gives CDR1 DFQATT, CDR2 SNEGSKA (reference sequence). The CDR3 reads CSARGDSARRETQYF. The CDR3 DNA reads as TGCAGTGCTAGAGGCGACTCCGCCCGTCGTGAGACCCAGTACTTC.